Here is one T cell receptor (beta chain) with its context. The antigen is unknown. This sample was taken from a study of T cells after yellow fever vaccination. Template switching with 5'RACE generated the TCR cDNA and added a universal primer site and UMIs. Each CDR3 protein gets one entry after TCRdb re-called the 5' RACE reads with MiXCR. The data hold around 310,000 distinct CDR3 sequences, with almost 4% observed a single time. Points from the study as a whole: Re-detected after boosting: most primary clones, 95% to 98% of CD4 and roughly 90% of CD8. Abundant clonotypes from the bulk population could get into FACS-sorted repertoires as contaminants. The secondary response peaked faster, at day 5 versus 15, but was weaker.

The material was PBMCs, obtained 5 days after the yellow fever booster vaccination. This TCR came from a young man who received the YFV17D yellow fever vaccine.

The CDR3 bases are TGTGCCAGCAGTCCGCTTAGGTTCTATGGCTACACCTTC. This gives the protein CASSPLRFYGYTF. The J gene is TRBJ1-2, the V gene TRBV12-3 or TRBV12-4; D call uncertain. The CDR3 loop spans 13 amino acids. The germline V and J ends were trimmed by 5 bases and 4 bases, with 11 bases remaining between them.